This T cell receptor (beta chain) was documented in a study of blood T cell repertoires in COVID-19. In the original workflow: Quantification of nucleated cells was approximated via reference gene primer amplification. The data were produced by immunoSEQ multiplex PCR, yet TCRdb's version contains in-frame clones alone and is incomplete. For V, J and clone size, that table is used; D and trimming come from the DNA. The table records hundreds of thousands of clones, 86% of them present only once. Germline V lookup: CDR1 MGHDK, CDR2 SYGVNS. V shed 5 bases and J shed 0 bases, with 9 bases lying between them. The CDR3 covers 14 residues.

Source material: peripheral blood. The origin of this receptor is a woman younger than 45 with active or convalescent COVID-19. V gene TRBV25-1 combines with J gene TRBJ2-3; TRBD2 is a possible D gene (5 bases). CDR3 nucleotides: TGTGCCAGCAGTCAAGGCGGGAGCACAGATACGCAGTATTTT. Its translation: CASSQGGSTDTQYF.